The rows below give T cell receptor beta chains drawn from one sample of a study of cytomegalovirus exposure and HLA in healthy donors. The repertoire was sequenced with immunoSEQ multiplex PCR; TCRdb's copy has only in-frame clones and lacks some. This sample carries fewer than 200,000 clones, approximately 70% of them seen once, and the ten largest clones take approximately 5.1%. The sample comprised PBMCs. The receptor set was obtained from a young woman in good health and CMV-seropositive. Both conserved end residues are part of each CDR3. Fields, in order: D gene, J gene, V gene, clone size, CDR3 protein, CDR3 DNA. The D gene is left open where the match is weak. Clone size is stated in some rows and not others, as once, few, many or a class when expanded.

d_gene: .
j_gene: TRBJ2-3
v_gene: TRBV11-2
abundance: .
CDR3aa: CASSLSPGSTDTQYF
CDR3nt: TGTGCCAGCAGCTTATCCCCGGGTAGCACAGATACGCAGTATTTT

d_gene: .
j_gene: TRBJ2-1
v_gene: TRBV5-4
abundance: .
CDR3aa: CASSLDGNEQFF
CDR3nt: TGTGCCAGCAGCTTGGACGGGAATGAGCAGTTCTTC

d_gene: .
j_gene: TRBJ2-2
v_gene: TRBV2
abundance: .
CDR3aa: CASSPDTRNTGELFF
CDR3nt: TGTGCCAGCAGTCCCGACACGAGGAACACCGGGGAGCTGTTTTTT

d_gene: TRBD1
j_gene: TRBJ1-2
v_gene: TRBV10-3
abundance: .
CDR3aa: CAINGDRKGDGYTF
CDR3nt: TGTGCCATCAATGGGGACAGGAAAGGAGATGGCTACACCTTC

d_gene: TRBD1
j_gene: TRBJ2-1
v_gene: TRBV19
abundance: .
CDR3aa: CASSIRDRDGLEQFF
CDR3nt: TGTGCCAGTAGTATTCGGGACAGGGACGGTCTTGAGCAGTTCTTC

d_gene: TRBD1
j_gene: TRBJ2-7
v_gene: TRBV13
abundance: few
CDR3aa: CASSPGTDYEQYF
CDR3nt: TGTGCCAGCAGCCCCGGGACAGATTACGAGCAGTACTTC

d_gene: TRBD1
j_gene: TRBJ1-6
v_gene: TRBV2
abundance: few
CDR3aa: CATAGDSPLSYNSPLHF
CDR3nt: TGTGCCACCGCCGGGGACAGCCCTCTCTCCTATAATTCACCCCTCCACTTT

d_gene: TRBD2
j_gene: TRBJ2-7
v_gene: TRBV7-9
abundance: .
CDR3aa: CSSSSPTSPYSYEQYF
CDR3nt: TGTTCCAGCAGCTCCCCGACTAGCCCCTACTCCTACGAGCAGTACTTC

d_gene: .
j_gene: TRBJ2-7
v_gene: TRBV21-1
abundance: .
CDR3aa: CASTNRGPYEQYF
CDR3nt: TGTGCCAGCACAAACAGGGGGCCCTACGAGCAGTACTTC

d_gene: TRBD2
j_gene: TRBJ2-5
v_gene: TRBV18
abundance: once
CDR3aa: CASSPSTGGIQETQYF
CDR3nt: TGTGCCAGCTCACCATCGACGGGGGGGATTCAAGAGACCCAGTACTTC

d_gene: .
j_gene: TRBJ2-5
v_gene: TRBV5-4
abundance: .
CDR3aa: CASSTTRTGRGETQYF
CDR3nt: TGTGCCAGCAGCACAACCCGGACAGGGAGGGGAGAGACCCAGTACTTC

d_gene: TRBD1
j_gene: TRBJ1-3
v_gene: TRBV25-1
abundance: few
CDR3aa: CASSSGRGVYDTIYF
CDR3nt: TGTGCCAGCAGTTCTGGCAGGGGGGTCTATGACACCATATATTTT

d_gene: TRBD1
j_gene: TRBJ2-7
v_gene: TRBV6-5
abundance: .
CDR3aa: CASSSTGGYYEQYF
CDR3nt: TGTGCCAGCAGTTCGACAGGGGGGTACTACGAGCAGTACTTC

d_gene: .
j_gene: TRBJ2-5
v_gene: TRBV19
abundance: once
CDR3aa: CASSMGRGAETQYF
CDR3nt: TGTGCCAGTAGTATGGGTCGGGGTGCCGAGACCCAGTACTTC

d_gene: .
j_gene: TRBJ1-5
v_gene: TRBV28
abundance: .
CDR3aa: CASSFIREKVDQPQHF
CDR3nt: TGTGCCAGCAGTTTTATTAGGGAGAAGGTGGATCAGCCCCAGCATTTT

d_gene: TRBD1
j_gene: TRBJ1-2
v_gene: TRBV27
abundance: .
CDR3aa: CASTLGQGAYGYTF
CDR3nt: TGTGCCAGCACCTTAGGACAGGGGGCCTATGGCTACACCTTC

d_gene: .
j_gene: TRBJ2-7
v_gene: TRBV5-5
abundance: .
CDR3aa: CASSFADRSSYEQYF
CDR3nt: TGTGCCAGCAGCTTCGCCGACAGGAGCTCCTACGAGCAGTACTTC

d_gene: .
j_gene: TRBJ1-2
v_gene: TRBV28
abundance: .
CDR3aa: CASSLLAGGTNYGYTF
CDR3nt: TGTGCCAGCAGTTTACTCGCAGGAGGAACTAACTATGGCTACACCTTC

d_gene: TRBD1
j_gene: TRBJ1-2
v_gene: TRBV15
abundance: .
CDR3aa: CAASGNRGGKGANYGYTF
CDR3nt: TGTGCCGCCAGCGGAAACAGGGGAGGAAAAGGAGCTAACTATGGCTACACCTTC

d_gene: .
j_gene: TRBJ2-7
v_gene: TRBV7-8
abundance: .
CDR3aa: CASSPTGNSYEQYF
CDR3nt: TGTGCCAGCAGTCCTACAGGTAACTCCTACGAGCAGTACTTC

d_gene: .
j_gene: TRBJ2-6
v_gene: TRBV4-3
abundance: .
CDR3aa: CASSQEISSGANVLTF
CDR3nt: TGCGCCAGCAGCCAAGAAATTTCTTCTGGGGCCAACGTCCTGACTTTC

d_gene: TRBD1
j_gene: TRBJ2-7
v_gene: TRBV6-5
abundance: .
CDR3aa: CASSSGTDGSYEQYF
CDR3nt: TGTGCCAGCAGTTCCGGGACAGATGGGTCCTACGAGCAGTACTTC

d_gene: TRBD1
j_gene: TRBJ1-6
v_gene: TRBV18
abundance: few
CDR3aa: CASSPRTGINSPLHF
CDR3nt: TGTGCCAGCTCACCCAGGACAGGGATTAATTCACCCCTCCACTTT

d_gene: TRBD2
j_gene: TRBJ2-7
v_gene: TRBV9
abundance: .
CDR3aa: CASSSPGGDEQYF
CDR3nt: TGTGCCAGCAGCAGCCCCGGGGGGGACGAGCAGTACTTC